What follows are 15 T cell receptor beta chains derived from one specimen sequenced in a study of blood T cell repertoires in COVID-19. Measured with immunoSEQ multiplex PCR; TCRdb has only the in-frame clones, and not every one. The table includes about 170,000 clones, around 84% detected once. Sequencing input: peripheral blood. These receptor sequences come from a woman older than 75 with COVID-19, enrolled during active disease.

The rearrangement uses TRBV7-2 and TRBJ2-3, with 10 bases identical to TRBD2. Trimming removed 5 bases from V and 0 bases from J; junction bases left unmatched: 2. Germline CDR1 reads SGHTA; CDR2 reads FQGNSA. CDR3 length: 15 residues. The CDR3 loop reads CASSTSGKSTDTQYF. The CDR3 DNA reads TGTGCCAGCAGCACTAGCGGGAAGAGCACAGATACGCAGTATTTT. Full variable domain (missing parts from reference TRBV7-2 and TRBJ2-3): GAGVSQSPSNKVTEKGKDVELRCDPISGHTALYWYRQSLGQGLEFLIYFQGNSAPDKSGLPSDRFSAERTGGSVSTLTIQRTQQEDSAVYLCASSTSGKSTDTQYFGPGTRLTVL.

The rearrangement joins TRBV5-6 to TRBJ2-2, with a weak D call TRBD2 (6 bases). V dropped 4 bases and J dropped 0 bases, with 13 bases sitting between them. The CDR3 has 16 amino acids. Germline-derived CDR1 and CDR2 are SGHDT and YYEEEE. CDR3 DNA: TGTGCCAGCAGCCGACTAGTGCTCGCGAACACCGGGGAGCTGTTTTTT. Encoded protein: CASSRLVLANTGELFF.

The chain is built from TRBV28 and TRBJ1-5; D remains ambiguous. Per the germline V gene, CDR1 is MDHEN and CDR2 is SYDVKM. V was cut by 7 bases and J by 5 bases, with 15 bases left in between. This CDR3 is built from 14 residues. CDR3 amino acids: CASTTTRGDQPQHF. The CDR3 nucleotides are TGTGCCAGCACCACAACACGGGGTGATCAGCCCCAGCATTTT. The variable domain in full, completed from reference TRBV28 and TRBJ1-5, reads DVKVTQSSRYLVKRTGEKVFLECVQDMDHENMFWYRQDPGLGLRLIYFSYDVKMKEKGDIPEGYSVSREKKERFSLILESASTNQTSMYLCASTTTRGDQPQHFGDGTRLSIL.

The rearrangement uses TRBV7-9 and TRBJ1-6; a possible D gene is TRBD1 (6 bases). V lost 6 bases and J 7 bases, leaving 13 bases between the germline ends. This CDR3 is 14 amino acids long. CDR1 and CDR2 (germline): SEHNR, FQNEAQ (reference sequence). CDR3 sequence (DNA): TGTGCCAGCAGGGAGACAGGCGGCAATTCACCCCTCCACTTT. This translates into CASRETGGNSPLHF.

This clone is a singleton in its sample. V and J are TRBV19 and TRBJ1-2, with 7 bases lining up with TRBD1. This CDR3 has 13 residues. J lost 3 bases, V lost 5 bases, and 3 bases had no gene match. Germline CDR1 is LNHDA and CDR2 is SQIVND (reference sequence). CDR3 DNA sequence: TGTGCCAGTAGTGGGACAGAGGACTATGGCTACACCTTC. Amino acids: CASSGTEDYGYTF.

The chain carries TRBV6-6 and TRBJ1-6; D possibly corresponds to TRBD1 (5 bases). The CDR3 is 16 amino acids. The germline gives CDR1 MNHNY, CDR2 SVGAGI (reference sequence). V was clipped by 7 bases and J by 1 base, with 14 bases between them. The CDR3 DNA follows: TGTGCCAGCATCGCGCTGGGGGGGTCCTATAATTCACCCCTCCACTTT. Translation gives CASIALGGSYNSPLHF.

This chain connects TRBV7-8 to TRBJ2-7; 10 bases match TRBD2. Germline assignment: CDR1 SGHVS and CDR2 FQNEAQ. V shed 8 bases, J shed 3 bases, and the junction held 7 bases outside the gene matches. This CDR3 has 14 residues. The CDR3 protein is CASRPGTSDYEQYF. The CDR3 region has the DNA TGTGCCAGCCGTCCCGGGACTAGCGACTACGAGCAGTACTTC.

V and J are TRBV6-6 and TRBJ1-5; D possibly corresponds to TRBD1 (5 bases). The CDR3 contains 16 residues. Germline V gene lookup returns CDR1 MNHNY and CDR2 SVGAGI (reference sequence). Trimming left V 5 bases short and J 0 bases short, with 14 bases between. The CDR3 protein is CASSKTGYDSNQPQHF. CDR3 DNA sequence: TGTGCCAGCAGTAAAACAGGTTATGATAGCAATCAGCCCCAGCATTTT.

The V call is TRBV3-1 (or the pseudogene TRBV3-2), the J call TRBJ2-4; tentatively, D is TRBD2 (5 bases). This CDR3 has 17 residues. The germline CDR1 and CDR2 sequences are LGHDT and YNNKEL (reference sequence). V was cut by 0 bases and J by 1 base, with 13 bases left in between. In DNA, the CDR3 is TGTGCCAGCAGCCAAGAACTAGGTCCCAGGGCCAAAAACATTCAGTACTTC. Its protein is CASSQELGPRAKNIQYF.

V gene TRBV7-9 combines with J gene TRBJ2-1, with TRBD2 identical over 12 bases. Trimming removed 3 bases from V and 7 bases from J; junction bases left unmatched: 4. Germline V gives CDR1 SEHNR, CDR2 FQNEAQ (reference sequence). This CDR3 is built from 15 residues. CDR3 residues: CASSFLAGGPNEQFF. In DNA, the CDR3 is TGTGCCAGCAGCTTCCTAGCGGGAGGGCCTAATGAGCAGTTCTTC.

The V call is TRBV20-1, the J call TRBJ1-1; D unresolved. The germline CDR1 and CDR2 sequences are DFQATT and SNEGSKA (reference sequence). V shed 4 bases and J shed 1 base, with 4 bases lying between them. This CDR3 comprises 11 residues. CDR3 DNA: TGCAGTGCTAACTGGAACACTGAAGCTTTCTTT. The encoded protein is CSANWNTEAFF.

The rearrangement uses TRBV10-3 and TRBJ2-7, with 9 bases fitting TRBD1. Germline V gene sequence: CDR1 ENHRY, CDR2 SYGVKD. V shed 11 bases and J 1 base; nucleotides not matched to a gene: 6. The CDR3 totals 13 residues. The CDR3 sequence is CAVLGQGSYEQYF. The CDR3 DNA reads TGTGCCGTCCTAGGACAGGGGTCCTACGAGCAGTACTTC.

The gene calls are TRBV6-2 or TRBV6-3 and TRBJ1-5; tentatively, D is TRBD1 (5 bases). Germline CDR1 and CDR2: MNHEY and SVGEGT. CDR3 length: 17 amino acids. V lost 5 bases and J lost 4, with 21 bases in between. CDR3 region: CASSGRGRQRGNQPQHF. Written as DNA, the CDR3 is TGTGCCAGCAGTGGGAGGGGAAGGCAACGAGGGAATCAGCCCCAGCATTTT.

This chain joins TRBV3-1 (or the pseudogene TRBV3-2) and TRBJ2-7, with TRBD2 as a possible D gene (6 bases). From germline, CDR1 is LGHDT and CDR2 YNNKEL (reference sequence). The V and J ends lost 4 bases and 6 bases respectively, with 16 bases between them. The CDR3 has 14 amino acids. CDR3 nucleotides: TGTGCCAGCAGCCTCGAAGGGGTCGGGGGCGAGCAGTACTTC. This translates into CASSLEGVGGEQYF.

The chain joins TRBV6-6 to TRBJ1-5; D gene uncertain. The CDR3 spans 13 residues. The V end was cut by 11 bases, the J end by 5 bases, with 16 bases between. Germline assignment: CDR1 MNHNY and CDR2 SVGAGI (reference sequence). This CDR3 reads CAVTLEVYQPQHF. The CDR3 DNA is TGTGCCGTGACTCTAGAAGTTTATCAGCCCCAGCATTTT.